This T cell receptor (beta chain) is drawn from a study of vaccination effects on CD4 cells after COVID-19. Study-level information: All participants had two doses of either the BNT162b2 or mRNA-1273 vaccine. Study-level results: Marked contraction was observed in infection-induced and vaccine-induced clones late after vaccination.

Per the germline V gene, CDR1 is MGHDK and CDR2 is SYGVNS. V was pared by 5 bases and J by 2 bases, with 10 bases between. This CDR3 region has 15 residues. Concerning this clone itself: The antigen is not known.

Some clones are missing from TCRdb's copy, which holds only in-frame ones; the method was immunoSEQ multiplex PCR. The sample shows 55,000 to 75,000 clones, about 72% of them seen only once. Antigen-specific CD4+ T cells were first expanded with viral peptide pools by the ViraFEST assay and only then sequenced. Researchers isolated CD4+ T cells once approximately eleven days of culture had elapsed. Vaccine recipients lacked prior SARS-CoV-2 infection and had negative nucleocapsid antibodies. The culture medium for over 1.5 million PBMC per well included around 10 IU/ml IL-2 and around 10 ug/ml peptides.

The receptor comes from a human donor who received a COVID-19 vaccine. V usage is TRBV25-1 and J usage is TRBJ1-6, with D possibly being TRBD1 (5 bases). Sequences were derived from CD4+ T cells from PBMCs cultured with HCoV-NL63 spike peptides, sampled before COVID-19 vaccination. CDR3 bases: TGTGCCAGCAGTCTGACGGGGGCCTATAATTCACCCCTCCACTTT. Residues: CASSLTGAYNSPLHF.